This passage covers 23 T cell receptor beta chains from one sample sequenced in a study of beta chain features in type 1 diabetes. The isolated RNA, all of it, was reverse transcribed, so expressed TCRB transcripts were what got sequenced. Sequencing was performed with immunoSEQ multiplex PCR; in TCRdb, only in-frame clones are kept and a portion is missing. In the table there are around 500,000 clones, approximately 28% of which are singletons. Sequenced sample: naive CD4+ T cells from blood. Receptors were obtained from a man aged 18 to 30 in good health.

The J gene is TRBJ1-2, the V gene TRBV30; D is perhaps TRBD1 (5 bases). Germline CDR1 GTSNPN, CDR2 SVGIG (reference sequence). V was cut by 2 bases and J by 4 bases, with 17 bases left in between. This CDR3 is built from 15 residues. CDR3 bases: TGTGCCTGGAGTTTCCGGACCGTGAGGGGCTATGGCTACACCTTC. Amino acid sequence: CAWSFRTVRGYGYTF.

There are a few counts of this clone. The chain joins TRBV15 to TRBJ2-1; perhaps TRBD2 as D (5 bases). V lost 5 bases and J 9 bases, leaving 14 bases between the germline ends. This CDR3 comprises 13 residues. Germline V gene sequence: CDR1 LNHNV, CDR2 YYDKDF (reference sequence). The CDR3 region has the DNA TGTGCCACCAGCCCCCGGCTAGCTAGTGAGCAGTTCTTC. As protein: CATSPRLASEQFF.

The V call is TRBV30, the J call TRBJ2-3; TRBD2 might be the D (6 bases). Between the trimmed V and J ends, which lost 2 bases and 0 bases, there was a span of 9 bases. Germline lookup yields CDR1 GTSNPN and CDR2 SVGIG (reference sequence). The CDR3 is 14 residues long. This CDR3 is CAWSTGLSTDTQYF. CDR3 DNA: TGTGCCTGGAGTACGGGACTTAGCACAGATACGCAGTATTTT.

The gene calls are TRBV7-2 and TRBJ2-7, with D perhaps matching TRBD2 (5 bases). This CDR3 comprises 14 residues. Germline V lookup: CDR1 SGHTA, CDR2 FQGNSA. V lost 6 bases to trimming and J lost 5 bases, with 17 bases between them. CDR3 sequence reads: CASRYDREDDEQYF. The CDR3 DNA is TGTGCCAGCAGGTATGACCGGGAAGACGACGAGCAGTACTTC.

V is TRBV29-1 and J is TRBJ2-1, with 10 bases aligning to TRBD1. This CDR3 is 16 amino acids long. Per germline, CDR1 SQVTM and CDR2 ANQGSEA. J lost 1 base, V lost 6 bases, and 9 bases had no gene match. CDR3 nucleotides: TGCAGCGTGATTCCCGGGACAGGGGAGTCCTACAATGAGCAGTTCTTC. This sequence encodes CSVIPGTGESYNEQFF.

This clone came up a few times. The CDR3 spells CASSPTSGPYNEQFF. CDR3 DNA sequence: TGTGCCAGCAGCCCTACTAGCGGCCCCTACAATGAGCAGTTCTTC. The chain carries TRBV9 and TRBJ2-1; 8 bases match TRBD2. Germline V CDR1 and CDR2: SGDLS, YYNGEE. The CDR3 is made up of 15 amino acids. V was pared by 4 bases and J by 2 bases, with 5 bases of the junction left unmatched.

This clone has a handful of counts. This chain uses TRBV15 with TRBJ2-5; TRBD1 aligns across 8 bases. Germline values: CDR1 LNHNV, CDR2 YYDKDF (reference sequence). After removal of 1 base from V and 4 bases from J, the junction contained 2 bases not matched to a gene. This CDR3 is built from 14 residues. The CDR3 sequence: CATSRVTGGETQYF. CDR3 nucleotide sequence: TGTGCCACCAGCAGAGTAACAGGGGGAGAGACCCAGTACTTC.

The V call is TRBV7-2, the J call TRBJ2-1; 11 positions agree with TRBD2. The CDR3 sequence is 15 residues long. Germline V CDR1 and CDR2: SGHTA, FQGNSA. Losses at the gene ends were 3 bases for V and 6 bases for J; bases not matched to a gene: 4. For the CDR3, the DNA is TGTGCCAGCAGCTTCGGGACTAGCGGTAGCAATGAGCAGTTCTTC. Its translation: CASSFGTSGSNEQFF. Complete variable domain (other parts from reference TRBV7-2 and TRBJ2-1): GAGVSQSPSNKVTEKGKDVELRCDPISGHTALYWYRQSLGQGLEFLIYFQGNSAPDKSGLPSDRFSAERTGGSVSTLTIQRTQQEDSAVYLCASSFGTSGSNEQFFGPGTRLTVL.

The genes are TRBV7-2 and TRBJ2-7; possibly TRBD1 for D (5 bases). Trimming removed 5 bases from V and 0 bases from J, with 11 bases in between. This CDR3 comprises 14 residues. The germline V gene has CDR1 SGHTA and CDR2 FQGNSA. The CDR3 coding sequence is TGTGCCAGCAGCCCCGCCAGGGCCTCCTACGAGCAGTACTTC. Translated, it gives CASSPARASYEQYF.

A few counts support this clone. The rearrangement joins TRBV2 to TRBJ2-1; TRBD1 aligns across 9 bases. V shed 7 bases and J 8 bases; nucleotides not matched to a gene: 3. Germline V gives CDR1 SNHLY, CDR2 FYNNEI. CDR3 length: 12 amino acids. The CDR3 DNA reads as TGTGCCAGCAAGGGACAGGGCGATGAGCAGTTCTTC. It encodes CASKGQGDEQFF.

V is TRBV9 and J is TRBJ2-3; no firm D call. This CDR3 spans 15 amino acids. The germline gives CDR1 SGDLS, CDR2 YYNGEE. The V end lost 4 bases, the J end lost 1 base, and 13 bases lay between the germline ends. The CDR3 here is CASSPRTVRTDTQYF. In DNA, the CDR3 is TGTGCCAGCAGCCCCCGCACAGTTCGCACAGATACGCAGTATTTT.

This clone occurred a few times. CDR3 protein: CSASTQHEQFF. The DNA of the CDR3 is TGCAGTGCTAGCACCCAACATGAGCAGTTCTTC. The chain links TRBV20-1 to TRBJ2-1; D is undetermined. V was cut by 3 bases and J by 8 bases, with 8 bases left in between. CDR1 and CDR2 from the germline V gene are DFQATT and SNEGSKA (reference sequence). This CDR3 spans 11 amino acids.

This clone turned up a few times. The chain couples TRBV5-1 to TRBJ2-7; a weak D match, TRBD2 (5 bases). The CDR3 contains 14 residues. The V end was cut by 0 bases, the J end by 3 bases, with 10 bases between. CDR1 and CDR2 (germline): SGHRS, YFSETQ. The CDR3 protein is CASSLAAGIYEQYF. Written as DNA, the CDR3 is TGCGCCAGCAGCTTGGCCGCCGGGATCTACGAGCAGTACTTC.

The chain has TRBV11-2 and TRBJ2-2, with D possibly TRBD2 on 5 matching bases. Germline loops: CDR1 SGHAT, CDR2 FQNNGV. Trimming cost V 3 bases and J 6 bases, with 11 bases left between them. The CDR3 spans 14 residues. The CDR3 loop reads CASSFIRRSGELFF. In DNA, the CDR3 is TGTGCCAGCAGCTTCATCCGGAGGTCCGGGGAGCTGTTTTTT.

The chain couples TRBV30 to TRBJ2-1; D tentatively reads TRBD1 or TRBD2 (5 bases each). Germline V gene lookup returns CDR1 GTSNPN and CDR2 SVGIG (reference sequence). The CDR3 has 15 amino acids. V lost 0 bases and J lost 7, with 16 bases in between. The CDR3 loop reads CAWSVLGTRGNEQFF. The CDR3 region has the DNA TGTGCCTGGAGTGTCCTGGGGACCAGAGGTAATGAGCAGTTCTTC.

J is TRBJ1-2 and V is TRBV14, with D possibly TRBD1 on 5 matching bases. V was shortened by 4 bases and J by 7 bases, with 13 bases between the two germline ends. Germline V gene lookup returns CDR1 SGHDN and CDR2 FVKESK. The CDR3 has 13 residues. The CDR3 loop reads CASSPGLRIGYTF. The CDR3 coding sequence is TGTGCCAGCAGCCCGGGACTGCGGATTGGCTACACCTTC.

This chain links TRBV29-1 with TRBJ2-3; D ambiguous. Germline CDR1 reads SQVTM; CDR2 reads ANQGSEA. Trimming took off 0 bases at V and 5 bases at J, with 9 bases between the two ends. The length of the CDR3 is 13 residues. CDR3 amino acids: CSVEDYTQDTQYF. The CDR3 bases are TGCAGCGTTGAAGATTATACGCAAGATACGCAGTATTTT.

There are a few counts of this clone. This chain links TRBV5-4 with TRBJ2-1; TRBD2 aligns across 10 bases. The germline V gene encodes CDR1 SGHNT and CDR2 YYREEE (reference sequence). This CDR3 contains 14 residues. The V segment lost 4 bases and the J segment 8 bases; nucleotides outside the gene matches: 6. CDR3 sequence reads: CASSTPSGSYEQFF. The CDR3, as DNA: TGTGCCAGCAGCACCCCTAGCGGGAGCTATGAGCAGTTCTTC. Looking up the rest from reference TRBV5-4 and TRBJ2-1 gives the full variable domain: ETGVTQSPTHLIKTRGQQVTLRCSSQSGHNTVSWYQQALGQGPQFIFQYYREEENGRGNFPPRFSGLQFPNYSSELNVNALELDDSALYLCASSTPSGSYEQFFGPGTRLTVL.

J is TRBJ2-1 and V is TRBV5-1, with TRBD2 matching 9 bases. CDR1 and CDR2 (germline): SGHRS, YFSETQ. With 4 bases clipped from V and 6 bases from J, the junction kept 5 bases outside the gene matches. The CDR3 loop spans 14 amino acids. In DNA, the CDR3 is TGCGCCAGCAGCACAGGACTAGCGTTCAATGAGCAGTTCTTC. Encoded protein: CASSTGLAFNEQFF.

The chain has TRBV30 and TRBJ1-1, with D possibly TRBD1 on 5 matching bases. The germline V gene has CDR1 GTSNPN and CDR2 SVGIG (reference sequence). The CDR3 has 13 residues. Between the trimmed V and J ends, which lost 2 bases and 4 bases, there was a span of 11 bases. The CDR3, as DNA: TGTGCCTGGAGTCCAGGGTCTTTCACTGAAGCTTTCTTT. It yields the protein CAWSPGSFTEAFF.

V is TRBV7-9 and J is TRBJ2-1, with 11 bases identical to TRBD2. Germline lookup yields CDR1 SEHNR and CDR2 FQNEAQ (reference sequence). V lost 3 bases and J lost 6; bases outside the gene matches: 1. The CDR3 is 14 residues long. CDR3 sequence (DNA): TGTGCCAGCAGCTTCGGGACTAGCGGCAATGAGCAGTTCTTC. Translated, it gives CASSFGTSGNEQFF.

This clone was observed a few times. The chain combines TRBV2 with TRBJ2-2; possibly TRBD2 for D (6 bases). Trimming cost V 0 bases and J 6 bases, with 11 bases left between them. The CDR3 runs to 15 residues. CDR1 is SNHLY and CDR2 is FYNNEI in the germline V gene. DNA of the CDR3: TGTGCCAGCAGTGAAGCTGGGGGGATTGCCGGGGAGCTGTTTTTT. It yields the protein CASSEAGGIAGELFF. The entire variable domain, with the rest obtained from reference TRBV2 and TRBJ2-2, is as follows: EPEVTQTPSHQVTQMGQEVILRCVPISNHLYFYWYRQILGQKVEFLVSFYNNEISEKSEIFDDQFSVERPDGSNFTLKIRSTKLEDSAMYFCASSEAGGIAGELFFGEGSRLTVL.

The chain employs TRBV27 and TRBJ2-7; possible D gene TRBD1, 5 bases. Per the germline V gene, CDR1 is MNHEY and CDR2 is SMNVEV (reference sequence). Trimming removed 6 bases at V and 6 bases at J, with 18 bases between. This CDR3 has 14 amino acids. In nucleotides, the CDR3 is TGTGCCAGCAGAGGGATCCAGGGTTCGAGCGAGCAGTACTTC. Translating gives CASRGIQGSSEQYF.